This TCR beta chain was recovered during a study of cytomegalovirus exposure and HLA in healthy donors. With regard to this clone: Its antigen is currently unknown.

The PCR employed 60 Vbeta primers together with 13 Jbeta primers. Sequencing was performed with immunoSEQ multiplex PCR; in TCRdb, only in-frame clones are kept and a portion is missing. The sample lists some 150,000 clones, about 68% seen once, with 2.1% in the top ten. Study outcomes and limitations: An analysis done earlier found most TCR beta V segments productive about 87% or about 30% of the time.

The CDR3 runs 11 residues. The V gene lost 3 bases and the J gene lost 10 bases, with 7 bases spanning the gap. The germline V gene has CDR1 SGHVS and CDR2 FNYEAQ. Sequencing was performed on PBMCs. This receptor was taken from a man aged 25-45 years in good health and CMV-seronegative. V gene TRBV7-6 combines with J gene TRBJ2-1, with D maybe TRBD1 (6 bases). The CDR3 DNA reads TGTGCCAGCAGCTTGGGGACAGAGCAGTTCTTC. Its protein product is CASSLGTEQFF. Filled out from reference TRBV7-6 and TRBJ2-1, the complete variable domain reads GAGVSQSPRYKVTKRGQDVALRCDPISGHVSLYWYRQALGQGPEFLTYFNYEAQQDKSGLPNDRFSAERPEGSISTLTIQRTEQRDSAMYRCASSLGTEQFFGPGTRLTVL.